Listed below are T cell receptor beta chains from one sample, sequenced in a study of early T cells in non-severe SARS-CoV-2 infection. Each CDR3 protein gets one entry after TCRdb re-called the 5' RACE reads with MiXCR. Among 35,000 to 45,000 distinct CDR3 sequences, around 6.5% were seen once, and the ten largest hold about a fifth. The sample was whole blood, taken at baseline. The origin of the receptors is an adult who was a healthcare worker with PCR-confirmed SARS-CoV-2 infection or an uninfected control (not recorded which). The CDR3 runs from the conserved cysteine through the conserved F or W. The D gene is left open where the match is weak. Size is omitted from some rows. Given values are once, few, many or a class for expanded clones.

d_call: NA; clone_size: few; v_call: TRBV6-2/TRBV6-3; j_call: TRBJ2-2; cdr3_nt: TGTGCCAGCGGGAACGGACCGAACACCGGGGAGCTGTTTTTT; cdr3_aa: CASGNGPNTGELFF
d_call: TRBD2; clone_size: many; v_call: TRBV10-3; j_call: TRBJ2-7; cdr3_nt: TGTGCCATCAGTGTTTACCAATCGTCTAGCGGGTCCGGAGGGCAGTACTTC; cdr3_aa: CAISVYQSSSGSGGQYF
d_call: TRBD1; clone_size: many; v_call: TRBV6-2/TRBV6-3; j_call: TRBJ2-7; cdr3_nt: TGTGCCAGCAGGCAACCGGGACAGGGGTCCTACGAGCAGTACTTC; cdr3_aa: CASRQPGQGSYEQYF
d_call: NA; clone_size: many; v_call: TRBV4-1; j_call: TRBJ2-2; cdr3_nt: TGCGCCAGCAGCCAAGGGTCCTTCGGAACCGGGGAGCTGTTTTTT; cdr3_aa: CASSQGSFGTGELFF
d_call: NA; clone_size: many; v_call: TRBV6-1; j_call: TRBJ1-5; cdr3_nt: TGTGCCAGCAGTGAAGTCCGGTTAGGATTCTGGCATTTT; cdr3_aa: CASSEVRLGFWHF
d_call: NA; clone_size: many; v_call: TRBV27; j_call: TRBJ1-2; cdr3_nt: TGTGCCAGCAAACGGGGCAGGGCTATAGCTAACTATGGCTACACCTTC; cdr3_aa: CASKRGRAIANYGYTF
d_call: NA; clone_size: few; v_call: TRBV12-3/TRBV12-4; j_call: TRBJ1-3; cdr3_nt: TGTGCCACCGCCTGGGAAATCTCTGGAAACACCATATATTTT; cdr3_aa: CATAWEISGNTIYF
d_call: TRBD1; clone_size: many; v_call: TRBV6-2/TRBV6-3; j_call: TRBJ1-1; cdr3_nt: TGTGCCAGCAGCTCCGAGACAGGGGGCGGCACTGAAGCTTTCTTT; cdr3_aa: CASSSETGGGTEAFF
d_call: NA; clone_size: few; v_call: TRBV10-3; j_call: TRBJ1-6; cdr3_nt: TGTGCCATCAGTTCGGGCCAGGACGCATTCAATTCACCCCTCCACTTT; cdr3_aa: CAISSGQDAFNSPLHF
d_call: NA; clone_size: few; v_call: TRBV18; j_call: TRBJ2-5; cdr3_nt: TGTGCCAGCTCACCGGACGACAGGCAGCAAGAGACCCAGTACTTC; cdr3_aa: CASSPDDRQQETQYF
d_call: NA; clone_size: many; v_call: TRBV20-1; j_call: TRBJ1-2; cdr3_nt: TGCAGTGCTAGAGTGCGGCCACTGAGACAGTACGGATTGTATGGCTACACCTTC; cdr3_aa: CSARVRPLRQYGLYGYTF
d_call: NA; clone_size: few; v_call: TRBV7-9; j_call: TRBJ1-1; cdr3_nt: TGTGCCAGCAGCTTAGCGATGGGTTTGCCTGAAGCTTTCTTT; cdr3_aa: CASSLAMGLPEAFF
d_call: TRBD1; clone_size: few; v_call: TRBV7-3; j_call: TRBJ1-1; cdr3_nt: TGTGCCAGCAGCTTATCCGGGACAGGGATCATGAACACTGAAGCTTTCTTT; cdr3_aa: CASSLSGTGIMNTEAFF
d_call: NA; clone_size: few; v_call: TRBV7-9; j_call: TRBJ1-1; cdr3_nt: TGTGCCAGCAGCGCGGGGTTTACTGAAGCTTTCTTT; cdr3_aa: CASSAGFTEAFF
d_call: NA; clone_size: NA; v_call: TRBV18; j_call: TRBJ2-1; cdr3_nt: TGTGCCAGCTCGCCCGAGTACCTCAGAAGTGATGAGCAGTTCTTC; cdr3_aa: CASSPEYLRSDEQFF
d_call: TRBD1; clone_size: NA; v_call: TRBV4-3; j_call: TRBJ2-5; cdr3_nt: TGCGCCAGCAGCCAACCTAACCGAGGGACAGGGCAAGAGACCCAGTACTTC; cdr3_aa: CASSQPNRGTGQETQYF
d_call: NA; clone_size: few; v_call: TRBV7-2; j_call: TRBJ1-5; cdr3_nt: TGTGCCAGCAGCTTATCCGACAGAACTAATCAGCCCCAGCATTTT; cdr3_aa: CASSLSDRTNQPQHF
d_call: TRBD2; clone_size: many; v_call: TRBV12-3/TRBV12-4; j_call: TRBJ2-3; cdr3_nt: TGTGCCAGCAGTTCGCGCGGGAGCAGCACAGATACGCAGTATTTT; cdr3_aa: CASSSRGSSTDTQYF
d_call: TRBD1; clone_size: many; v_call: TRBV7-9; j_call: TRBJ2-4; cdr3_nt: TGTGCCAGCAGCTTATGGGGACAGGGGTTGTCCAAAAACATTCAGTACTTC; cdr3_aa: CASSLWGQGLSKNIQYF
d_call: TRBD1; clone_size: many; v_call: TRBV20-1; j_call: TRBJ2-7; cdr3_nt: TGCAGTGCTAGAGCGGGACAGGGTAGTTACGAGCAGTACTTC; cdr3_aa: CSARAGQGSYEQYF
d_call: NA; clone_size: many; v_call: TRBV20-1; j_call: TRBJ2-1; cdr3_nt: TGCAGTGCCCCCGACATCTCTCCCTACAATGAGCAGTTCTTC; cdr3_aa: CSAPDISPYNEQFF
d_call: NA; clone_size: many; v_call: TRBV5-4; j_call: TRBJ2-3; cdr3_nt: TGTGCCAGCAGCTCCGGGGACTCTACGCAGTATTTT; cdr3_aa: CASSSGDSTQYF
d_call: NA; clone_size: NA; v_call: TRBV5-1; j_call: TRBJ1-6; cdr3_nt: TGCGCCAGCAGCTCGGACAGTCTGCGGGCCCTCCACTTT; cdr3_aa: CASSSDSLRALHF
d_call: TRBD2; clone_size: few; v_call: TRBV5-1; j_call: TRBJ2-3; cdr3_nt: TGCGCCAGCAGCGCCGGGACTAGCGTCACAGATACGCAGTATTTT; cdr3_aa: CASSAGTSVTDTQYF
d_call: NA; clone_size: many; v_call: TRBV9; j_call: TRBJ2-5; cdr3_nt: TGTGCCAGCAGCGCCGGGGAGACCCAGTACTTC; cdr3_aa: CASSAGETQYF
d_call: NA; clone_size: many; v_call: TRBV30; j_call: TRBJ2-2; cdr3_nt: TGTGCCTGGAAAGTTGGCCCCGGGGAGCTGTTTTTT; cdr3_aa: CAWKVGPGELFF
d_call: NA; clone_size: many; v_call: TRBV6-2/TRBV6-3; j_call: TRBJ1-1; cdr3_nt: TGTGCCAGCAGTCGCGGTATTGAAGCTTTCTTT; cdr3_aa: CASSRGIEAFF
d_call: NA; clone_size: NA; v_call: TRBV6-5; j_call: TRBJ2-2; cdr3_nt: TGTGCCAGCAGTTATCTACCCGGGGTAGCCGGGGAGCTGTTTTTT; cdr3_aa: CASSYLPGVAGELFF
d_call: TRBD1; clone_size: few; v_call: TRBV25-1; j_call: TRBJ2-7; cdr3_nt: TGTGCCAGCAACTCGACAGGGTTCGAGTTTATAGAAGAGTCCTACGAGCAGTACTTC; cdr3_aa: CASNSTGFEFIEESYEQYF
d_call: NA; clone_size: few; v_call: TRBV7-9; j_call: TRBJ2-4; cdr3_nt: TGTGCCAGCAGCTCCTGGGCCCCCATCAGAGATCAGGGGTTCGGAGCCAAAAACATTCAGTACTTC; cdr3_aa: CASSSWAPIRDQGFGAKNIQYF
d_call: NA; clone_size: few; v_call: TRBV6-1; j_call: TRBJ1-1; cdr3_nt: TGTGCCAGCAGAAATTTAACGGAAGCTTTCTTT; cdr3_aa: CASRNLTEAFF
d_call: TRBD2; clone_size: many; v_call: TRBV7-6; j_call: TRBJ2-1; cdr3_nt: TGTGCCAGCAGCTTAGGCTCCCGGGGACTAGGATACAATGAGCAGTTCTTC; cdr3_aa: CASSLGSRGLGYNEQFF
d_call: NA; clone_size: few; v_call: TRBV7-6; j_call: TRBJ2-3; cdr3_nt: TGTGCCAGCAGCTCGAACACAGATACGCAGTATTTT; cdr3_aa: CASSSNTDTQYF
d_call: NA; clone_size: NA; v_call: TRBV6-2/TRBV6-3; j_call: TRBJ2-1; cdr3_nt: TGTGCCAGCAGTCTCGCTAGCGAGGGCAATGAGCAGTTCTTC; cdr3_aa: CASSLASEGNEQFF
d_call: NA; clone_size: many; v_call: TRBV7-9; j_call: TRBJ2-7; cdr3_nt: TGTGCCAGCAGCTTCCCGGGCTACGAGCAGTACTTC; cdr3_aa: CASSFPGYEQYF
d_call: TRBD1; clone_size: few; v_call: TRBV20-1; j_call: TRBJ2-7; cdr3_nt: TGCAGTGCTATAACCGGGACAGGGTTTTACGAGCAGTACTTC; cdr3_aa: CSAITGTGFYEQYF
d_call: NA; clone_size: NA; v_call: TRBV7-6; j_call: TRBJ2-5; cdr3_nt: TGTGCCAGCAGCTTAGGCGCCGGACACATTCAAGAGACCCAGTACTTC; cdr3_aa: CASSLGAGHIQETQYF
d_call: NA; clone_size: many; v_call: TRBV20-1; j_call: TRBJ2-3; cdr3_nt: TGCAGTGCTAGAGCCCGAGGCAGTGAGGGTACGCAGTATTTT; cdr3_aa: CSARARGSEGTQYF
d_call: NA; clone_size: medium-sized; v_call: TRBV6-1; j_call: TRBJ2-1; cdr3_nt: TGTGCCAGCAGTGAAATTGTTCGCAAAAACAATGAGCAGTTCTTC; cdr3_aa: CASSEIVRKNNEQFF
d_call: TRBD1; clone_size: few; v_call: TRBV6-1; j_call: TRBJ1-2; cdr3_nt: TGTGCCAGCACCCCGACAGGGACTATCTATGGCTACACCTTC; cdr3_aa: CASTPTGTIYGYTF
d_call: TRBD2; clone_size: many; v_call: TRBV7-8; j_call: TRBJ2-1; cdr3_nt: TGTGCCAGCAGTGGTAGCGGGATGGCAAAGATGAGGGGTGAGCAGTTCTTC; cdr3_aa: CASSGSGMAKMRGEQFF
d_call: NA; clone_size: NA; v_call: TRBV27; j_call: TRBJ1-1; cdr3_nt: TGTGCCAGCAGTGAGAGGGGGTCCACTGAAGCTTTCTTT; cdr3_aa: CASSERGSTEAFF
d_call: TRBD2; clone_size: many; v_call: TRBV7-9; j_call: TRBJ2-2; cdr3_nt: TGTGCCAGCAGCTTTGAGCGGGAGTGGGTCACCGGGGAGCTGTTTTTT; cdr3_aa: CASSFEREWVTGELFF
d_call: NA; clone_size: few; v_call: TRBV6-5; j_call: TRBJ2-5; cdr3_nt: TGTGCCAGCACCAACCGCCTAAGAGAGGCCCAGTACTTC; cdr3_aa: CASTNRLREAQYF
d_call: TRBD1; clone_size: many; v_call: TRBV6-5; j_call: TRBJ2-1; cdr3_nt: TGTGCCAGCAGTTACTCCAGACAGGGTAGCTCCTACAATGAGCAGTTCTTC; cdr3_aa: CASSYSRQGSSYNEQFF
d_call: TRBD2; clone_size: many; v_call: TRBV4-2; j_call: TRBJ2-1; cdr3_nt: TGTGCCAGCAGCCAAGAAAGAAGGGCGGGAGCGGCCGGTGAGCAGTTCTTC; cdr3_aa: CASSQERRAGAAGEQFF
d_call: TRBD1; clone_size: NA; v_call: TRBV5-5; j_call: TRBJ2-1; cdr3_nt: TGTGCCAGCAGCTTGGGGGGACAGGCCAATGAGCAGTTCTTC; cdr3_aa: CASSLGGQANEQFF
d_call: TRBD1; clone_size: few; v_call: TRBV6-2/TRBV6-3; j_call: TRBJ2-7; cdr3_nt: TGTGCCAGCAGTTCGGGGGACAGGGAAATACACGAGCAGTACTTC; cdr3_aa: CASSSGDREIHEQYF
d_call: NA; clone_size: many; v_call: TRBV6-2/TRBV6-3; j_call: TRBJ1-5; cdr3_nt: TGTGCCAGCAGAACACAGGGCGAGAGCAATCAGCCCCAGCATTTT; cdr3_aa: CASRTQGESNQPQHF
d_call: TRBD2; clone_size: many; v_call: TRBV4-3; j_call: TRBJ2-1; cdr3_nt: TGCGCCAGCTCGCAGCTAGCGGGGGGAAGGGGGCAGTTCTTC; cdr3_aa: CASSQLAGGRGQFF